There are many counts of the clone carrying this T cell receptor beta chain. What it binds is not known. This entry comes from a study of T-cell memory formation after mild COVID-19. The overall study: The study found TCR clusters largely donor specific. Study observations and caveats: Pre-infection memory already had some responding clones, implying cross-reactive memory joined. What remained unconfirmed was the SARS-CoV-2 specificity of second-wave clones peaking on day 37.

Germline V gives CDR1 SGHRS, CDR2 YFSETQ. V shed 2 bases and J 0 bases; nucleotides not matched to a gene: 6. The CDR3 consists of 17 residues. Libraries for TCRalpha and TCRbeta carried sample barcodes and unique molecular identifiers via 5'RACE. TCRdb ran MiXCR on the 5' RACE reads and lists one entry per CDR3 protein. Of 40,000 to 45,000 distinct CDR3 sequences in the sample, more than 9% are singletons; the top ten hold about 11%. This sequence joins TRBV5-1 and TRBJ2-1, with TRBD2 matching 9 bases. Sequencing was performed on PBMCs or a T cell subset sorted from them (not recorded which). This receptor was identified in an adult woman who had mild COVID-19 (a few samples of this study predate the infection). Cell type and time point are not known. The CDR3 DNA follows: TGCGCCAGCAGCTTACCACTGCGGGGGGGCTCCTACAATGAGCAGTTCTTC. Translating it yields CASSLPLRGGSYNEQFF.